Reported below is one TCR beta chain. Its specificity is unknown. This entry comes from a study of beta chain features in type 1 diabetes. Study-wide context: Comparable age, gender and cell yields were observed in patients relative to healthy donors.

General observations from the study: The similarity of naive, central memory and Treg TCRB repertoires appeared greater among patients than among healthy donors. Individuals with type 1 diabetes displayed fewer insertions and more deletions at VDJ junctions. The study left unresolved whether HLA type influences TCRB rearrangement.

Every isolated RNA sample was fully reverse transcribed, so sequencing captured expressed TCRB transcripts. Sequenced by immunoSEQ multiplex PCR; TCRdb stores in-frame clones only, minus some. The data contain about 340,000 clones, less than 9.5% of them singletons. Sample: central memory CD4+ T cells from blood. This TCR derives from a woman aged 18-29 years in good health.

Written as DNA, the CDR3 is TGTGCCAGCAGCCCCTCGGGACAGACAGATACGCAGTATTTT. This translates into CASSPSGQTDTQYF. The V call is TRBV7-3, the J call TRBJ2-3; 7 positions agree with TRBD1. V trimming: 5 bases; J trimming: 3 bases; junction bases outside the gene matches: 5. Germline CDR1 reads SGHTA; CDR2 reads FQGTGA. This CDR3 comprises 14 residues.